This TCR beta chain stems from a study of blood T cell repertoires in COVID-19. Across the whole study: From the United States, Italy and Spain came samples of acute and convalescent COVID-19. The analysed material was cDNA or gDNA that came from T cells, B-cell-depleted T cells, or PBMCs.

Study processing details: Reference gene primer amplification gave estimated nucleated cell counts. The table came from immunoSEQ multiplex PCR; TCRdb's copy has only in-frame clones and leaves some out. The V and J calls and clone size were taken over from that table, and D and trimming were inferred from the DNA. Here the sample spans tens of thousands of clones, 65% to 90% being singletons. In germline, CDR1 is MNHEY, CDR2 SMNVEV (reference sequence). This CDR3 contains 13 residues. V lost 8 bases to trimming and J lost 7 bases; unmatched junction nucleotides: 11. The TCR comes from a man in his 60s with acute or convalescent COVID-19. Material: peripheral blood. The V gene is TRBV27, the J gene TRBJ2-7, with 7 bases that match TRBD2. CDR3 DNA sequence: TGTGCCAGCGCCCTGGGGGGGATGGGGGAGCAGTACTTC. Residues: CASALGGMGEQYF.